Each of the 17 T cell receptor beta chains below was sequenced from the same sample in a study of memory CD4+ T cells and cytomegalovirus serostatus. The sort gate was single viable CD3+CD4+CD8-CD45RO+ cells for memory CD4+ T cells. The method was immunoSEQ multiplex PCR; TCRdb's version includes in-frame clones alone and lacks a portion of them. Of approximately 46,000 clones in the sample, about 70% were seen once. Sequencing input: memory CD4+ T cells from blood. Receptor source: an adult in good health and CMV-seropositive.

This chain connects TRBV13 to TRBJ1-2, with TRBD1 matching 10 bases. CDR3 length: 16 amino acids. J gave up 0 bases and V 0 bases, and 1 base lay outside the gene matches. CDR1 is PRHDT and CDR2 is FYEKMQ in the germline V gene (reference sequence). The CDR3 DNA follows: TGTGCCAGCAGCTTAGGGACAGGGGGCTCTAACTATGGCTACACCTTC. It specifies CASSLGTGGSNYGYTF. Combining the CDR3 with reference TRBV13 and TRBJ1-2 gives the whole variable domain AAGVIQSPRHLIKEKRETATLKCYPIPRHDTVYWYQQGPGQDPQFLISFYEKMQSDKGSIPDRFSAQQFSDYHSELNMSSLELGDSALYFCASSLGTGGSNYGYTFGSGTRLTVV.

The CDR3, as DNA: TGTGCCAGCAGCCAAGATTTGGCGGGGGGCAGCACAGATACGCAGTATTTT. The encoded protein is CASSQDLAGGSTDTQYF. This sequence joins TRBV14 and TRBJ2-3; 8 nucleotides agree with TRBD2. The CDR3 loop spans 17 amino acids. Germline CDR1 is SGHDN and CDR2 is FVKESK. The trim removed 0 bases at V and 0 bases at J, leaving 5 bases unmatched.

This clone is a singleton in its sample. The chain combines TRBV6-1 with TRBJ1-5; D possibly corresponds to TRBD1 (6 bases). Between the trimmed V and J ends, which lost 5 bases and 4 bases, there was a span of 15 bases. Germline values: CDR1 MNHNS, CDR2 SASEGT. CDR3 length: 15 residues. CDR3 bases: TGTGCCAGCAGTCCGGGACAAACCCCTAATCAGCCCCAGCATTTT. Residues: CASSPGQTPNQPQHF.

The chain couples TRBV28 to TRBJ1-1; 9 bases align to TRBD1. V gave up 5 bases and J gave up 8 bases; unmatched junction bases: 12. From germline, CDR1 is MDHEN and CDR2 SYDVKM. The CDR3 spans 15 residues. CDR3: CASSPSTGGRVEAFF. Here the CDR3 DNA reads TGTGCCAGCAGTCCTTCGACAGGGGGGAGGGTAGAAGCTTTCTTT. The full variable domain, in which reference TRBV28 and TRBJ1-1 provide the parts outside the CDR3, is DVKVTQSSRYLVKRTGEKVFLECVQDMDHENMFWYRQDPGLGLRLIYFSYDVKMKEKGDIPEGYSVSREKKERFSLILESASTNQTSMYLCASSPSTGGRVEAFFGQGTRLTVV.

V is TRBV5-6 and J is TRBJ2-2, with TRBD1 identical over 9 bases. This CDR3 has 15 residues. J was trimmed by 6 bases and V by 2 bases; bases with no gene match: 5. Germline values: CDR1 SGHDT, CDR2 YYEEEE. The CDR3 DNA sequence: TGTGCCAGCAGCTTCGAGACAGGGGGGGCCGGGGAGCTGTTTTTT. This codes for CASSFETGGAGELFF.

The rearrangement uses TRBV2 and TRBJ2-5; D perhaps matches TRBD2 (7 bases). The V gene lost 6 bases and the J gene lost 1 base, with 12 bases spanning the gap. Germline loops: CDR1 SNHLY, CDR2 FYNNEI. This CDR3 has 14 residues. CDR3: CASRPRGAQETQYF. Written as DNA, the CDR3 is TGTGCCAGCAGACCACGGGGGGCCCAAGAGACCCAGTACTTC. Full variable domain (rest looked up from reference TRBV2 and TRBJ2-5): EPEVTQTPSHQVTQMGQEVILRCVPISNHLYFYWYRQILGQKVEFLVSFYNNEISEKSEIFDDQFSVERPDGSNFTLKIRSTKLEDSAMYFCASRPRGAQETQYFGPGTRLLVL.

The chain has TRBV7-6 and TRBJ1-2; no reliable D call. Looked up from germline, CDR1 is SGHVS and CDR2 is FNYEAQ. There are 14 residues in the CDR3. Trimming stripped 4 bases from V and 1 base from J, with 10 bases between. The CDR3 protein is CASSSDQSNYGYTF. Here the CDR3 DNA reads TGTGCCAGCAGCTCGGATCAGAGTAACTATGGCTACACCTTC.

CDR3 loop: CASSQTGSGNSPLHF. In DNA, the CDR3 is TGCGCCAGCAGCCAAACAGGGTCGGGAAATTCACCCCTCCACTTT. The chain joins TRBV4-1 to TRBJ1-6, with a weak D call TRBD1 (6 bases). Germline lookup yields CDR1 MGHRA and CDR2 YSYEKL. Trimming removed 2 bases at V and 7 bases at J, with 12 bases between. CDR3 length: 15 amino acids.

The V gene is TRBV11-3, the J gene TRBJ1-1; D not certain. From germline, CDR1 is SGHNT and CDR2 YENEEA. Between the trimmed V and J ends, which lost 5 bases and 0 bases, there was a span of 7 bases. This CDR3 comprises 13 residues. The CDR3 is CASSVDMNTEAFF. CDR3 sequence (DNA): TGTGCCAGCAGCGTTGACATGAACACTGAAGCTTTCTTT.

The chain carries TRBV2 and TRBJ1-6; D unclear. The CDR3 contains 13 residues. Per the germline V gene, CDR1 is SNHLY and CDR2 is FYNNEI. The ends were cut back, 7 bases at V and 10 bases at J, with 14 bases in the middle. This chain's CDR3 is CASMREVGSPLHF. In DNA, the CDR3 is TGTGCCAGCATGAGGGAAGTTGGATCACCCCTCCACTTT.

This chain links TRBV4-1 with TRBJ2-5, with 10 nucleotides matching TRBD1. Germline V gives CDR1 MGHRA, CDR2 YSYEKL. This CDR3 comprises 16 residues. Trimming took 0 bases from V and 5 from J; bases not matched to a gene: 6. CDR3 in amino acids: CASSQEGTGDGETQYF. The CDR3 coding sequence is TGCGCCAGCAGCCAAGAGGGGACAGGGGATGGGGAGACCCAGTACTTC.

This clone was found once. The CDR3 DNA follows: TGTGCCAGTACCGGGACTTACTACACCGGGGAGCTGTTTTTT. Amino acids: CASTGTYYTGELFF. V usage is TRBV19 and J usage is TRBJ2-2, with a possible D match to TRBD2 (6 bases). With 7 bases removed from V and 3 bases from J, the gap between germline ends came to 12 bases. CDR3 length: 14 residues. The germline V gene has CDR1 LNHDA and CDR2 SQIVND (reference sequence).

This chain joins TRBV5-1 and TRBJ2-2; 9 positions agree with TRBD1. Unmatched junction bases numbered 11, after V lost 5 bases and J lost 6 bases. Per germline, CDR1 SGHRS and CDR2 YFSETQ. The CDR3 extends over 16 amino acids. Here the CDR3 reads CASSPGTGKSPGELFF. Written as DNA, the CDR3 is TGCGCCAGCAGTCCCGGGACAGGGAAATCCCCCGGGGAGCTGTTTTTT.

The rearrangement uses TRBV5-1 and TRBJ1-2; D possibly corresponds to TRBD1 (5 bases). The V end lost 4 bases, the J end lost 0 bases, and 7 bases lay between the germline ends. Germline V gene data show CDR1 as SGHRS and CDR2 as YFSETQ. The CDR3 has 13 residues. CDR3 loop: CASSQGPNYGYTF. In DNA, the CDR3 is TGCGCCAGCAGCCAGGGACCTAACTATGGCTACACCTTC.

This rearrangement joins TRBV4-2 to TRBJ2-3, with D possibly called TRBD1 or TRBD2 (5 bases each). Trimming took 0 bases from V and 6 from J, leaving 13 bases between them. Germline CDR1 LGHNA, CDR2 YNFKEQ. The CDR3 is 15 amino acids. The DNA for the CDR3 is TGTGCCAGCAGCCAAGATTGGGGGAGTCGCGATACGCAGTATTTT. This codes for CASSQDWGSRDTQYF.

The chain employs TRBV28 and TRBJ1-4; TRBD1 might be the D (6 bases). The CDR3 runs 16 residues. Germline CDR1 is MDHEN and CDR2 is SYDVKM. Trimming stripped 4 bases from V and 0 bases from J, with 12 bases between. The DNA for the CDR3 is TGTGCCAGCAGTTCAACAGGGTCGGCAACTAATGAAAAACTGTTTTTT. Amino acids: CASSSTGSATNEKLFF.

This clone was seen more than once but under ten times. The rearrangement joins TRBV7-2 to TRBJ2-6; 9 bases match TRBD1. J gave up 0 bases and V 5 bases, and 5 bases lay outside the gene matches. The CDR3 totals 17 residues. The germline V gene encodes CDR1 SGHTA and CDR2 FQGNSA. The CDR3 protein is CASSAGTGNSGANVLTF. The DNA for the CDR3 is TGTGCCAGCAGCGCCGGGACAGGGAACTCTGGGGCCAACGTCCTGACTTTC.